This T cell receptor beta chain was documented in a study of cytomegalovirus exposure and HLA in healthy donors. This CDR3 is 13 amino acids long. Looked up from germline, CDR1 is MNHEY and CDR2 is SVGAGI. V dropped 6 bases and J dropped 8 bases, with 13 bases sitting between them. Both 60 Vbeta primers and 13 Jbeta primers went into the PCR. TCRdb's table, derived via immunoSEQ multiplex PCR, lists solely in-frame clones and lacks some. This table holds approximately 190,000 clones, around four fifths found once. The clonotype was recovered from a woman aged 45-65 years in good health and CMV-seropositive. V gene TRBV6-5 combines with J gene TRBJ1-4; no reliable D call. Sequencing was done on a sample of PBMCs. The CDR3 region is CASRVGRGEKLFF. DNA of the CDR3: TGTGCCAGCAGAGTAGGGCGGGGAGAAAAACTGTTTTTT.